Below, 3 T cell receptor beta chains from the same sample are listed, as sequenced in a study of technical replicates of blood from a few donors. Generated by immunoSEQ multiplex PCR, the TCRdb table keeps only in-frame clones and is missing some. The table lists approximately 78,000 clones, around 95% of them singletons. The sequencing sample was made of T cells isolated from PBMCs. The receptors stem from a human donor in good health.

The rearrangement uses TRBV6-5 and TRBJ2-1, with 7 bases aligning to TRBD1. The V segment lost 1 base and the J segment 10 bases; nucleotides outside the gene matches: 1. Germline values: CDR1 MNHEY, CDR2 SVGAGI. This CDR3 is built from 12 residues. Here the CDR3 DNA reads TGTGCCAGCAGTTACTTACAGGGGGAGCAGTTCTTC. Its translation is CASSYLQGEQFF.

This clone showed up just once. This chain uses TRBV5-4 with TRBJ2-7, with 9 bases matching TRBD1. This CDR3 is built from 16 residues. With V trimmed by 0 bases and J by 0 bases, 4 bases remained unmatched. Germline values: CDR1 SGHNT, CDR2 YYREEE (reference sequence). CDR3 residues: CASSLGSTGGSYEQYF. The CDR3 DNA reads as TGTGCCAGCAGCTTGGGGTCGACAGGGGGCTCCTACGAGCAGTACTTC.

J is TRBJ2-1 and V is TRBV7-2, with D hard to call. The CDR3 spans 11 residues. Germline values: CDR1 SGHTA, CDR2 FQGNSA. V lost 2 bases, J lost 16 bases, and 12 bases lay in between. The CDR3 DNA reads TGTGCCAGCAGCTTATGGTCCTACTCCTTCTTC. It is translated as CASSLWSYSFF.